This record covers a single TCR beta chain. Its antigen is as yet unknown. The data belong to a study of T cell responses to AZD1222 COVID-19 vaccine. Here immunoSEQ multiplex PCR was the method, and the copy in TCRdb shows in-frame clones only, minus some. The data contain about 67,000 clones, around 84% of them seen just once; the ten biggest clones take up about 20%. General observations from the study: Unmutated variant regions reportedly attract nearly half of all spike-specific TCRs.

The CDR3 sequence is 15 residues long. Germline V gives CDR1 MDHEN, CDR2 SYDVKM. The V gene lost 2 bases and the J gene lost 1 base, with 11 bases spanning the gap. The origin of this receptor is an adult in good health. J is TRBJ1-2 and V is TRBV28, with D maybe TRBD1 (6 bases). This specimen was peripheral blood, taken on day 0 of AZD1222 vaccination. The CDR3 bases are TGTGCCAGCAGTTTACGGGACACCTTTAACTATGGCTACACCTTC. Translating gives CASSLRDTFNYGYTF.